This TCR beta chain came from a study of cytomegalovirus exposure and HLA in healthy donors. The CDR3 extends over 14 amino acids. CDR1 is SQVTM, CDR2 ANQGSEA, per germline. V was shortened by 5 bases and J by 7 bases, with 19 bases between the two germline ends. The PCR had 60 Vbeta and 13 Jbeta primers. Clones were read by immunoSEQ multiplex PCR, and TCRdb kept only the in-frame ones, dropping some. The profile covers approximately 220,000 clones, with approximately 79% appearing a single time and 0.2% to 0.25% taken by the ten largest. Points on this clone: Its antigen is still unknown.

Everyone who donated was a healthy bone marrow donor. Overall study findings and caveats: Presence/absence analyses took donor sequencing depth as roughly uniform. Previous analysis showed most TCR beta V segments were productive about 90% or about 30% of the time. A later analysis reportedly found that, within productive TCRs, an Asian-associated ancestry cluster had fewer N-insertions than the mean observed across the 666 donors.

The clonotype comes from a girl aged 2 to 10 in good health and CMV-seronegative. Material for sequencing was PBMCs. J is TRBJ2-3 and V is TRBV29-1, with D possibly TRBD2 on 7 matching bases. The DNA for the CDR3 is TGCAGCGTTCTTGGGAGGGGGAGCGCGCATACGCAGTATTTT. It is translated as CSVLGRGSAHTQYF.